This note documents a single T cell receptor beta chain sequence. The donors, aged about 6 to 95, were healthy Caucasians from Russia. Peripheral blood samples of 7.5 to 10 milliliters were drawn from each donor. This specimen belongs to a study of blood T cells in healthy people across ages. With a J-beta primer mix and a sample-barcoded 5' primer, a second PCR ran about 6 to 11 cycles. All cDNA molecules were each tagged by a template-switch adaptor with 12 random nucleotides. Sequencing of every sample gave 2.5 million or more CDR3-containing paired-end reads. Each CDR3 protein is one row after TCRdb ran MiXCR on the 5' RACE reads. The sample carries around 970,000 distinct CDR3 sequences, roughly 47% recorded once. This clonotype was obtained from a woman in her fifties or sixties in good health. The sample comprised blood.

The CDR3 is CSARSTPSGANVLTF. DNA of the CDR3: TGCAGTGCTAGGAGCACCCCCTCTGGGGCCAACGTCCTGACTTTC. The chain links TRBV20-1 to TRBJ2-6; D is unresolved. The CDR3 runs 15 residues. In germline, CDR1 is DFQATT, CDR2 SNEGSKA (reference sequence). V lost 3 bases, J lost 0 bases, and 9 bases lay in between.